A single sample is the source of the 21 T cell receptor beta chains below, sequenced in a study of OX40 agonist ivuxolimab in advanced cancers. Using immunoSEQ multiplex PCR, the repertoire was profiled, and TCRdb retains in-frame clones only, with some absent. Found here are around 80,000 clones, roughly 88% of them singletons; the top ten hold 0.72%. This material consisted of CD4+ or CD8+ T cells sorted from blood, taken in a trial of the OX40 agonist ivuxolimab. These TCRs come from an adult with an advanced solid tumor such as melanoma, head and neck, liver or kidney cancer.

The chain combines TRBV30 with TRBJ2-5; 11 bases map to TRBD2. V lost 7 bases and J lost 4; bases outside the gene matches: 14. The CDR3 consists of 16 residues. Germline V CDR1 and CDR2: GTSNPN, SVGIG (reference sequence). CDR3 region: CAYTSGRGGVGETQYF. The CDR3 nucleotides read TGTGCCTACACTAGCGGGAGAGGGGGGGTAGGAGAGACCCAGTACTTC. The full variable domain, rest sourced from reference TRBV30 and TRBJ2-5, is SQTIHQWPATLVQPVGSPLSLECTVEGTSNPNLYWYRQAAGRGLQLLFYSVGIGQISSEVPQNLSASRPQDRQFILSSKKLLLSDSGFYLCAYTSGRGGVGETQYFGPGTRLLVL.

V gene TRBV19 combines with J gene TRBJ1-4; D is uncertain. The germline V gene encodes CDR1 LNHDA and CDR2 SQIVND (reference sequence). V lost 2 bases and J lost 0, with 10 bases in between. CDR3 length: 16 residues. The CDR3 nucleotides read TGTGCCAGTAGTATACTTCTCCGATCAACTAATGAAAAACTGTTTTTT. Its protein is CASSILLRSTNEKLFF.

The chain employs TRBV6-6 and TRBJ2-3, with D possibly being TRBD1 or TRBD2 (6 bases each). V lost 6 bases to trimming and J lost 10 bases, with 17 bases between them. The germline gives CDR1 MNHNY, CDR2 SVGAGI (reference sequence). The CDR3 contains 13 residues. The CDR3 sequence: CASSLTGSGAQYF. In DNA, the CDR3 is TGTGCCAGCAGCCTAACAGGGTCGGGGGCGCAGTATTTT.

This chain uses TRBV12-5 with TRBJ2-1, with 10 bases that match TRBD2. The length of the CDR3 is 14 residues. Germline V CDR1 and CDR2: LGHNT, FRNRAP. The junction had 5 bases not matched to a gene; V was cut back by 4 bases and J by 8 bases. The chain's CDR3 is CASGSGTSADEQFF. DNA of the CDR3: TGTGCTAGTGGTTCCGGGACTAGCGCGGATGAGCAGTTCTTC.

This chain uses TRBV19 with TRBJ2-7; 9 nucleotides align to TRBD1. Germline V gene sequence: CDR1 LNHDA, CDR2 SQIVND (reference sequence). The CDR3 totals 18 residues. The V gene end was trimmed by 4 bases and the J gene end by 7 bases; junction bases not matched to a gene: 20. The CDR3 DNA reads TGTGCCAGTAGTAAGGGAGTACAAAAACAGGGGGCAGCGAGGGAGCAGTACTTC. Translated: CASSKGVQKQGAAREQYF. Full variable domain (missing parts from reference TRBV19 and TRBJ2-7): DGGITQSPKYLFRKEGQNVTLSCEQNLNHDAMYWYRQDPGQGLRLIYYSQIVNDFQKGDIAEGYSVSREKKESFPLTVTSAQKNPTAFYLCASSKGVQKQGAAREQYFGPGTRLTVT.

V usage is TRBV6-1 and J usage is TRBJ2-1; D may be TRBD1 or TRBD2 (6 bases each). CDR3 length: 17 amino acids. Trimming removed 4 bases from V and 6 bases from J, with 22 bases in between. CDR1 and CDR2 from the germline V gene are MNHNS and SASEGT. The CDR3 DNA sequence: TGTGCCAGCAGTGGACTAGAGGGGGGAGAAAGGAGCAATGAGCAGTTCTTC. This encodes CASSGLEGGERSNEQFF.

The V and J genes are TRBV19 and TRBJ1-5; D is uncertain. The CDR3 has 14 amino acids. Germline values: CDR1 LNHDA, CDR2 SQIVND (reference sequence). The V end was cut by 3 bases, the J end by 0 bases, with 6 bases between. The CDR3 nucleotides read TGTGCCAGTAGTATCTCGGGTAGCAATCAGCCCCAGCATTTT. It translates to CASSISGSNQPQHF.

This clone was seen a few times. The gene calls are TRBV14 and TRBJ2-1; 8 positions agree with TRBD1. CDR1 is SGHDN, CDR2 FVKESK, per germline. V was pared by 4 bases and J by 8 bases, with 10 bases of the junction left unmatched. The CDR3 contains 15 residues. The CDR3 region has the DNA TGTGCCAGCAGCCCAGGACAGGGAGGTATAGATGAGCAGTTCTTC. Protein product: CASSPGQGGIDEQFF.

V gene TRBV10-3 combines with J gene TRBJ2-1; D gene ambiguous. The CDR3 has 14 residues. V lost 3 bases and J lost 11, with 17 bases in between. Germline-derived CDR1 and CDR2 are ENHRY and SYGVKD. The CDR3 bases are TGTGCCATCAGTGACCCGAATTGGACCGGCCAGCAGTTCTTC. This sequence encodes CAISDPNWTGQQFF.

The V call is TRBV29-1, the J call TRBJ2-2; 7 nucleotides line up with TRBD1. J gave up 1 base and V 6 bases, and 2 bases lay outside the gene matches. Germline V gene sequence: CDR1 SQVTM, CDR2 ANQGSEA. The CDR3 spans 13 residues. In nucleotides, the CDR3 is TGCAGCGTCAGGGGGATGAACACCGGGGAGCTGTTTTTT. Encoded protein: CSVRGMNTGELFF.

The chain has TRBV7-8 and TRBJ1-4; weak D call: TRBD1 (5 bases). CDR1 SGHVS and CDR2 FQNEAQ come from the germline V gene. Trimming took 5 bases from V and 11 from J, leaving 15 bases between them. The CDR3 totals 13 residues. The CDR3 spells CASSPRGESKLFF. The DNA of the CDR3 is TGTGCCAGCAGCCCCCGGGGGGAGTCGAAACTGTTTTTT. The whole variable domain, remainder taken from reference TRBV7-8 and TRBJ1-4, is GAGVSQSPRYKVAKRGQDVALRCDPISGHVSLFWYQQALGQGPEFLTYFQNEAQLDKSGLPSDRFFAERPEGSVSTLKIQRTQQEDSAVYLCASSPRGESKLFFGSGTQLSVL.

V and J are TRBV11-2 and TRBJ2-2; 7 bases are a match to TRBD1. In germline, CDR1 is SGHAT, CDR2 FQNNGV. Germline trimming cut 2 bases from V and 1 base from J; bases unmatched to any gene: 1. This CDR3 comprises 15 residues. In DNA, the CDR3 is TGTGCCAGCAGCTTAAGGGACAGGAACACCGGGGAGCTGTTTTTT. Translated: CASSLRDRNTGELFF.

This chain uses TRBV6-6 with TRBJ1-5; D ambiguous. Germline V gene sequence: CDR1 MNHNY, CDR2 SVGAGI (reference sequence). This CDR3 has 14 residues. V gave up 4 bases and J gave up 5 bases, with 12 bases separating them. DNA for the CDR3: TGTGCCAGCAGTTGGTTAGGGATAGATCAGCCCCAGCATTTT. It is translated as CASSWLGIDQPQHF.

The rearrangement links TRBV27 to TRBJ1-4; D is undetermined. This CDR3 has 16 residues. Trimming removed 0 bases at V and 9 bases at J, with 17 bases between. Germline V CDR1 and CDR2: MNHEY, SMNVEV (reference sequence). In nucleotides, the CDR3 is TGTGCCAGCAGTTTATCCATCGGGGATATCGGAAAAAAACTGTTTTTT. It yields the protein CASSLSIGDIGKKLFF.

This clone was found once. The CDR3 nucleotides read TGTGCCAGCAGCCAGGGGGGGACGAGGAATCAGCCCCAGCATTTT. Translation gives CASSQGGTRNQPQHF. The V call is TRBV14, the J call TRBJ1-5; the D gene is possibly TRBD1 (5 bases). This CDR3 is 15 amino acids long. Germline V CDR1 and CDR2: SGHDN, FVKESK. Trimming took off 3 bases at V and 4 bases at J, with 13 bases between the two ends.

The chain joins TRBV7-2 to TRBJ2-7, with D maybe TRBD2 (5 bases). Germline V gene lookup returns CDR1 SGHTA and CDR2 FQGNSA. V dropped 4 bases and J dropped 1 base, with 11 bases sitting between them. The CDR3 runs 14 residues. The CDR3 loop is CASSSQGSSYEQYF. The CDR3 nucleotides are TGTGCCAGCAGCTCCCAAGGGAGTTCCTACGAGCAGTACTTC.

This clone appeared a few times. The chain recombines TRBV5-1 with TRBJ1-5; D unclear. The V gene lost 0 bases and the J gene lost 2 bases, with 9 bases spanning the gap. There are 15 residues in the CDR3. Germline-derived CDR1 and CDR2 are SGHRS and YFSETQ. The CDR3 DNA reads TGCGCCAGCAGCTTGGCCGGGCAGGGCAATCAGCCCCAGCATTTT. Translated: CASSLAGQGNQPQHF. Variable domain in full (rest from reference TRBV5-1 and TRBJ1-5): KAGVTQTPRYLIKTRGQQVTLSCSPISGHRSVSWYQQTPGQGLQFLFEYFSETQRNKGNFPGRFSGRQFSNSRSEMNVSTLELGDSALYLCASSLAGQGNQPQHFGDGTRLSIL.

This chain connects TRBV9 to TRBJ2-2; D remains ambiguous. With 3 bases removed from V and 5 bases from J, the gap between germline ends came to 8 bases. Germline CDR1 is SGDLS and CDR2 is YYNGEE. CDR3 length: 13 residues. CDR3 amino acids: CASSALSTGELFF. The CDR3 coding sequence is TGTGCCAGCAGCGCCCTTTCGACCGGGGAGCTGTTTTTT.

The chain links TRBV5-1 to TRBJ2-7; no clear D gene. The V and J ends lost 0 bases and 6 bases respectively, with 7 bases between them. The CDR3 sequence is 12 residues long. Germline loops: CDR1 SGHRS, CDR2 YFSETQ. As DNA, the CDR3 is TGCGCCAGCAGCTTGGTCGGGCGCGAGCAGTACTTC. Translating it yields CASSLVGREQYF. Filled out from reference TRBV5-1 and TRBJ2-7, the complete variable domain reads KAGVTQTPRYLIKTRGQQVTLSCSPISGHRSVSWYQQTPGQGLQFLFEYFSETQRNKGNFPGRFSGRQFSNSRSEMNVSTLELGDSALYLCASSLVGREQYFGPGTRLTVT.

The chain is built from TRBV14 and TRBJ2-7; the match to TRBD2 covers 7 bases. V was clipped by 0 bases and J by 4 bases; unmatched bases: 9. Per germline, CDR1 SGHDN and CDR2 FVKESK. This CDR3 spans 16 amino acids. As DNA, the CDR3 is TGTGCCAGCAGCCAAGAACGGGGAGGGCCAACTTACGAGCAGTACTTC. It specifies CASSQERGGPTYEQYF.

This clone was detected a few times. J is TRBJ1-2 and V is TRBV5-8; 7 bases match TRBD1. V lost 2 bases and J lost 3; bases outside the gene matches: 4. CDR1 and CDR2 from the germline V gene are SGHTS and YDEGEE. CDR3 size: 14 residues. DNA of the CDR3: TGTGCCAGCAGCTTAGGACAGGACTACTATGGCTACACCTTC. Its protein is CASSLGQDYYGYTF.